These 31 T cell receptor beta chains originate from one sample sequenced in a study of T cells after yellow fever vaccination. TCRdb re-called the 5' RACE reads through MiXCR, storing one row per CDR3 protein. The repertoire holds roughly 310,000 distinct CDR3 sequences, with 8.7% as singletons. Sample: PBMCs, taken on the day of the first yellow fever vaccination. The receptors shown here come from a man younger than 30 who received the YFV17D yellow fever vaccine.

This clonotype has just a few counts. CDR3 amino acids: CASSPQGGPYEQYF. The CDR3 nucleotides read TGTGCCAGCAGCCCACAGGGGGGACCCTACGAGCAGTACTTC. The rearrangement links TRBV7-9 to TRBJ2-7; 8 bases line up with TRBD1. Germline V gene sequence: CDR1 SEHNR, CDR2 FQNEAQ (reference sequence). The CDR3 contains 14 residues. V was pared by 5 bases and J by 2 bases, with 5 bases of the junction left unmatched.

This clonotype was counted between two and nine times. The chain links TRBV7-8 to TRBJ2-7; 9 nucleotides match TRBD1. The CDR3 contains 13 residues. Trimming removed 5 bases from V and 6 bases from J; junction bases left unmatched: 5. In germline, CDR1 is SGHVS, CDR2 FQNEAQ. This chain's CDR3 is CASSKDRGAEQYF. CDR3 sequence (DNA): TGTGCCAGCAGCAAGGACAGGGGAGCCGAGCAGTACTTC.

The sample holds many counts of this clonotype. In DNA, the CDR3 is TGCGCCAGCAGCCAAGATCCCACGGACCTCCAAGAGACCCAGTACTTC. It codes for CASSQDPTDLQETQYF. J is TRBJ2-5 and V is TRBV4-3; D uncertain. Germline values: CDR1 LGHNA, CDR2 YSLEER. CDR3 length: 16 residues. V was pared by 0 bases and J by 1 base, with 12 bases between.

Only a few counts were recorded for this clonotype. The genes are TRBV12-3 or TRBV12-4 and TRBJ1-5, with 11 nucleotides matching TRBD1. The CDR3 covers 15 residues. V lost 3 bases and J lost 6; bases outside the gene matches: 4. Written as DNA, the CDR3 is TGTGCCAGCAGTTTCGGACAGGGGGCTAGTCAGCCCCAGCATTTT. It encodes CASSFGQGASQPQHF.

This clonotype was picked up a small number of times. This chain uses TRBV4-2 with TRBJ1-1; D not resolved. This CDR3 is 16 amino acids long. CDR1 is LGHNA, CDR2 YNFKEQ, per germline. Trimming left V 1 base short and J 4 bases short, with 16 bases between. The DNA for the CDR3 is TGTGCCAGCAGCCAAGCCTACGGGGTCGAGGGCACTGAAGCTTTCTTT. Translation gives CASSQAYGVEGTEAFF.

This rearrangement joins TRBV7-2 to TRBJ1-1; no definite D call. The length of the CDR3 is 15 residues. Germline CDR1 and CDR2: SGHTA and FQGNSA. Trimming shortened V by 5 bases and J by 2 bases, and 15 bases separated the two germline ends. This CDR3 reads CASSELTRVNTEAFF. The DNA of the CDR3 is TGTGCCAGCAGCGAACTCACACGGGTCAACACTGAAGCTTTCTTT.

The gene calls are TRBV30 and TRBJ2-7; D is tentatively TRBD1 or TRBD2 (6 bases each). Germline assignment: CDR1 GTSNPN and CDR2 SVGIG (reference sequence). The CDR3 is made up of 15 amino acids. With 3 bases removed from V and 4 bases from J, the gap between germline ends came to 19 bases. The CDR3 sequence is CAWSLRGRPDYEQYF. CDR3 DNA sequence: TGTGCCTGGAGCCTCCGGGGGCGACCAGATTACGAGCAGTACTTC.

The chain combines TRBV5-4 with TRBJ2-2; 7 bases are a match to TRBD2. This CDR3 region has 15 residues. The V gene end was trimmed by 4 bases and the J gene end by 4 bases; junction bases not matched to a gene: 7. CDR1 and CDR2 from the germline V gene are SGHNT and YYREEE (reference sequence). The CDR3 sequence is CASSPQRGTTGELFF. The CDR3 DNA follows: TGTGCCAGCAGCCCTCAGCGGGGCACCACCGGGGAGCTGTTTTTT.

This clonotype showed up many times. V and J are TRBV4-1 and TRBJ2-4, with D tentatively TRBD2 (5 bases). The length of the CDR3 is 16 residues. V lost 1 base to trimming and J lost 3 bases, with 13 bases between them. Per germline, CDR1 MGHRA and CDR2 YSYEKL. The CDR3: CASSQGASYGKNIQYF. The CDR3 bases are TGCGCCAGCAGCCAAGGGGCTAGCTATGGCAAAAACATTCAGTACTTC.

This clonotype has more than one count but fewer than ten. V gene TRBV21-1 combines with J gene TRBJ2-5; TRBD2 is the table's D call and was not checked against the DNA. TRBV21-1 is a recognized pseudogene. The CDR3 consists of 16 residues. CDR3 in DNA: TGTGCCAGCAGCAAAGCCCGGGGCACTCCAAAAGAGACCCAGTACTTC. It codes for CASSKARGTPKETQYF.

This clonotype turned up a few times. The chain joins TRBV7-6 to TRBJ1-2, with 7 bases identical to TRBD1. The ends lost 4 bases at V and 5 bases at J; junction bases unmatched: 10. The V gene's germline CDR1 is SGHVS and CDR2 FNYEAQ. The CDR3 has 15 residues. For the CDR3, the DNA is TGTGCCAGCAGCTCCTACGGACAGGTTGGGTATGGCTACACCTTC. This gives the protein CASSSYGQVGYGYTF.

This clonotype was found many times. The chain joins TRBV7-8 to TRBJ2-1; 9 bases line up with TRBD2. J was trimmed by 6 bases and V by 5 bases; bases with no gene match: 2. This CDR3 comprises 13 residues. Germline CDR1 reads SGHVS; CDR2 reads FQNEAQ. CDR3 DNA sequence: TGTGCCAGCAGCCAAGCGGGAGGCAATGAGCAGTTCTTC. Its protein is CASSQAGGNEQFF.

This clonotype was seen a handful of times. The chain is built from TRBV5-1 and TRBJ1-2; 10 bases agree with TRBD1. CDR1 is SGHRS and CDR2 is YFSETQ in the germline V gene. The CDR3 loop spans 14 amino acids. Trimming took 5 bases from V and 8 from J; bases not matched to a gene: 9. CDR3 residues: CASSPGQGIDGYTF. CDR3 sequence (DNA): TGCGCCAGCAGTCCGGGACAGGGGATCGACGGCTACACCTTC.

This clonotype was counted at least ten times. This chain's CDR3 is CASSYSAGVYNEQFF. The CDR3 nucleotides read TGTGCCAGCAGTTACTCGGCAGGGGTCTACAATGAGCAGTTCTTC. V is TRBV6-5 and J is TRBJ2-1; TRBD1 is a possible D gene (6 bases). Trimming took off 0 bases at V and 3 bases at J, with 9 bases between the two ends. Germline CDR1 MNHEY, CDR2 SVGAGI. The CDR3 length is 15 residues.

This clonotype was found a few times. This chain links TRBV7-2 with TRBJ2-3; D might be TRBD1 or TRBD2, each matching 6 bases. The V gene's germline CDR1 is SGHTA and CDR2 FQGNSA. Trimming pared 4 bases from V and 9 bases from J, leaving 20 bases between. This CDR3 comprises 15 residues. The CDR3 DNA sequence: TGTGCCAGCAGCTCTCCCGGGACTGGGGGGCGGACGCAGTATTTT. Translating gives CASSSPGTGGRTQYF.

The rearrangement joins TRBV25-1 to TRBJ1-1; D perhaps matches TRBD1 (5 bases). The ends were cut back, 2 bases at V and 6 bases at J, with 13 bases in the middle. This CDR3 comprises 14 residues. Germline V CDR1 and CDR2: MGHDK, SYGVNS. The CDR3: CASSEIAGLAEAFF. For the CDR3, the DNA is TGTGCCAGCAGTGAAATCGCAGGGCTGGCTGAAGCTTTCTTT.

The table lists this clonotype with a few counts. The CDR3 here is CASRREAGGLQETQYF. DNA of the CDR3: TGTGCCAGCAGGAGGGAAGCGGGGGGCCTCCAAGAGACCCAGTACTTC. The gene calls are TRBV6-1 and TRBJ2-5, with 9 bases matching TRBD2. The length of the CDR3 is 16 residues. The J segment lost 1 base and the V segment lost 6 bases, leaving 9 bases of the junction unmatched. Germline V gene lookup returns CDR1 MNHNS and CDR2 SASEGT.

The chain links TRBV20-1 to TRBJ1-2; tentative D call: TRBD1 (6 bases). CDR1 DFQATT and CDR2 SNEGSKA come from the germline V gene (reference sequence). Trimming left V 5 bases short and J 5 bases short, with 9 bases between. The CDR3 is 11 amino acids. CDR3 sequence (DNA): TGCAGTGCTCCTACAGGGTATGGCTACACCTTC. Its protein product is CSAPTGYGYTF.

The V gene is TRBV9, the J gene TRBJ1-1, with unresolved D. With 0 bases removed from V and 5 bases from J, the gap between germline ends came to 14 bases. The CDR3 is made up of 15 amino acids. Germline-derived CDR1 and CDR2 are SGDLS and YYNGEE. This CDR3 is CASSVEAAAGTEAFF. The CDR3 coding sequence is TGTGCCAGCAGCGTAGAGGCAGCCGCGGGGACTGAAGCTTTCTTT.

V usage is TRBV5-1 and J usage is TRBJ2-5; 9 nucleotides agree with TRBD2. The trim removed 9 bases at V and 2 bases at J, leaving 11 bases unmatched. The germline V gene encodes CDR1 SGHRS and CDR2 YFSETQ. The CDR3 spans 15 residues. The CDR3 DNA is TGCGCCACCCCGAGTGGGCTAGCGGGGCAAGAGACCCAGTACTTC. It codes for CATPSGLAGQETQYF.

The sample holds a few counts of this clonotype. The chain is built from TRBV20-1 and TRBJ1-6; TRBD1 matches 7 bases. Trimming cost V 5 bases and J 6 bases; bases outside gene matches: 4. The CDR3 totals 13 residues. Germline CDR1 is DFQATT and CDR2 is SNEGSKA (reference sequence). As DNA, the CDR3 is TGCAGTGCTGCCGGGACAGTTAATTCACCCCTCCACTTT. This translates into CSAAGTVNSPLHF.

A few counts support this clonotype. The chain employs TRBV7-3 and TRBJ2-1, with 7 nucleotides matching TRBD1. V lost 4 bases and J lost 1; bases outside the gene matches: 4. Germline values: CDR1 SGHTA, CDR2 FQGTGA. The CDR3 is 15 residues long. The CDR3 loop is CASSYDRASYNEQFF. As DNA, the CDR3 is TGTGCCAGCAGCTACGACAGGGCGTCCTACAATGAGCAGTTCTTC.

This clonotype was observed a few times. This chain links TRBV28 with TRBJ2-2; D is tentatively TRBD1 or TRBD2 (5 bases each). The germline gives CDR1 MDHEN, CDR2 SYDVKM. CDR3 length: 12 amino acids. Trimming stripped 4 bases from V and 7 bases from J, with 7 bases between. The CDR3 DNA is TGTGCCAGCAGTTGGGGGTTCGGGGAGCTGTTTTTT. This codes for CASSWGFGELFF.

The chain uses TRBV15 and TRBJ1-2; 7 positions match TRBD1. V shed 1 base, J shed 8 bases, and the junction held 4 bases outside the gene matches. The CDR3 sequence is 13 residues long. The germline V gene encodes CDR1 LNHNV and CDR2 YYDKDF (reference sequence). This chain's CDR3 is CATSRAKQGGYTF. DNA for the CDR3: TGTGCCACCAGCAGAGCTAAACAGGGGGGCTACACCTTC.

The V gene is TRBV6-1, the J gene TRBJ1-2, with D possibly TRBD1 on 5 matching bases. This CDR3 has 13 residues. Trimming took 6 bases from V and 7 from J, leaving 15 bases between them. Per the germline V gene, CDR1 is MNHNS and CDR2 is SASEGT. The CDR3 DNA reads TGTGCCAGCAGAACGGGGGAGTTTAGTGGCTACACCTTC. It specifies CASRTGEFSGYTF.

This chain links TRBV28 with TRBJ1-5; 7 bases match TRBD1. Germline assignment: CDR1 MDHEN and CDR2 SYDVKM. V trimming: 3 bases; J trimming: 5 bases; junction bases outside the gene matches: 4. The CDR3 has 14 amino acids. The CDR3 nucleotides read TGTGCCAGCAGTTTGTTGCAGGGGGATCAGCCCCAGCATTTT. The encoded protein is CASSLLQGDQPQHF.

This clonotype was observed a handful of times. The chain couples TRBV7-8 to TRBJ2-7, with D possibly being TRBD1 (6 bases). Trimming cost V 0 bases and J 2 bases, with 14 bases left between them. The CDR3 has 16 amino acids. The germline CDR1 and CDR2 sequences are SGHVS and FQNEAQ. CDR3 sequence: CASSLAHRDTTYEQYF. CDR3 DNA sequence: TGTGCCAGCAGCTTAGCGCATCGGGACACCACCTACGAGCAGTACTTC.

This clonotype was observed a handful of times. The rearrangement links TRBV5-1 to TRBJ2-5; 9 nucleotides agree with TRBD2. J lost 5 bases, V lost 4 bases, and 3 bases had no gene match. The CDR3 covers 13 residues. Germline lookup yields CDR1 SGHRS and CDR2 YFSETQ. In nucleotides, the CDR3 is TGCGCCAGCAGCGTCGGACTAGCGGAGACCCAGTACTTC. Translating gives CASSVGLAETQYF.

This clonotype was counted between two and nine times. CDR3 in amino acids: CASSWRTGGDQETQYF. CDR3 coding DNA: TGCGCCAGCAGCTGGAGGACAGGGGGTGACCAAGAGACCCAGTACTTC. The chain couples TRBV5-1 to TRBJ2-5; 10 bases match TRBD1. V trimming: 3 bases; J trimming: 0 bases; junction bases outside the gene matches: 5. CDR3 length equals 16 residues. Looked up from germline, CDR1 is SGHRS and CDR2 is YFSETQ.

This rearrangement joins TRBV6-1 to TRBJ2-3; 9 bases line up with TRBD2. The CDR3 totals 15 residues. Germline CDR1 is MNHNS and CDR2 is SASEGT. V shed 6 bases, J shed 0 bases, and the junction held 4 bases outside the gene matches. CDR3 in amino acids: CASSPAGGSTDTQYF. CDR3 DNA: TGTGCCAGCAGCCCCGCGGGGGGGAGCACAGATACGCAGTATTTT.

This clonotype was detected many times. The chain is built from TRBV6-2 or TRBV6-3 and TRBJ1-1; weak D call: TRBD1 (5 bases). V was clipped by 8 bases and J by 3 bases, with 7 bases between them. The CDR3 runs 11 residues. Looked up from germline, CDR1 is MNHEY and CDR2 is SVGEGT. The CDR3 DNA follows: TGTGCCAGCGGGGGGTACACTGAAGCTTTCTTT. Its protein is CASGGYTEAFF.